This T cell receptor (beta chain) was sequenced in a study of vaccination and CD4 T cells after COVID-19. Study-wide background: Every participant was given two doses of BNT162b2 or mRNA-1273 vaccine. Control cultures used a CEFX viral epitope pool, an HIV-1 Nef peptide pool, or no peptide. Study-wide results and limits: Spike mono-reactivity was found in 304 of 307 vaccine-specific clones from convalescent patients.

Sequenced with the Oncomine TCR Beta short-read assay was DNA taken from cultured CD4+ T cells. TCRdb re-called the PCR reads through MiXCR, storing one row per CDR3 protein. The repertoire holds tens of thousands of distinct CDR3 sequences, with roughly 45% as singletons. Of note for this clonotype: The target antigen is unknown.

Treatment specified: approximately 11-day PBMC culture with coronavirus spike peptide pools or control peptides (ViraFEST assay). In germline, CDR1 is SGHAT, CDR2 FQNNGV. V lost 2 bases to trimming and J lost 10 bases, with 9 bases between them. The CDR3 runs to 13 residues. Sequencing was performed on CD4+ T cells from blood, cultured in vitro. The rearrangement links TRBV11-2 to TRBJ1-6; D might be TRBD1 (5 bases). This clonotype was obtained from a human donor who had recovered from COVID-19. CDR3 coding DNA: TGTGCCAGCAGCTTAAGGGGAAGCTCACCCCTCCACTTT. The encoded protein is CASSLRGSSPLHF.